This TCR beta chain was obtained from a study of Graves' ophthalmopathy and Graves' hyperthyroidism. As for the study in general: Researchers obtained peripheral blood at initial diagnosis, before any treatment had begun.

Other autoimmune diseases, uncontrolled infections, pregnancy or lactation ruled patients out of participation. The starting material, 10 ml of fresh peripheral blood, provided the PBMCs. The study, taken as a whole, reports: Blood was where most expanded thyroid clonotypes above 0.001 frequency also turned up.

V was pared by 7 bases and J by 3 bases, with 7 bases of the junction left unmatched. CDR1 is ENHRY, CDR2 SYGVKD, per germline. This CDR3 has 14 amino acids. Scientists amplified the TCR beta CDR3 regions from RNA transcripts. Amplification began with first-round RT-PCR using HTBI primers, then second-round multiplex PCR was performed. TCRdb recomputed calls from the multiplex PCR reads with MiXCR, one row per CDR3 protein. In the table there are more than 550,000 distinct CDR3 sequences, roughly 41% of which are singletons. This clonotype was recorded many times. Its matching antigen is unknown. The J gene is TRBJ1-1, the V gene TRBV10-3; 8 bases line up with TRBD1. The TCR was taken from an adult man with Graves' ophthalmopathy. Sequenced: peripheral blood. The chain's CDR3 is CAITQGAVDTEAFF. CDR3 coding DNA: TGTGCCATCACCCAGGGGGCGGTGGACACTGAAGCTTTCTTT.